A single sample gave rise to the 2 T cell receptor beta chains below, sequenced in a study of T cells in Graves' hyperthyroidism and ophthalmopathy. Authors of the study amplified TCR beta CDR3 regions from RNA transcripts. TCR CDR3 regions were first amplified by RT-PCR with HTBI primers. TCRdb passed the multiplex PCR reads through MiXCR, listing each CDR3 protein once. The sample records roughly 280,000 distinct CDR3 sequences, about a sixth being singletons. Source material: blood. The source of these receptors is a woman aged 55 to 70 with Graves' ophthalmopathy.

This clonotype was recorded many times. J is TRBJ1-6 and V is TRBV7-9; 9 nucleotides align to TRBD1. The CDR3 is made up of 15 amino acids. The germline V gene has CDR1 SEHNR and CDR2 FQNEAQ (reference sequence). With 5 bases clipped from V and 7 bases from J, the junction kept 6 bases outside the gene matches. Here the CDR3 DNA reads TGTGCCAGCAGCCCCGGACAGGGGAGAAATTCACCCCTCCACTTT. Its translation is CASSPGQGRNSPLHF.

The V call is TRBV20-1, the J call TRBJ2-1; D perhaps matches TRBD1 (5 bases). V lost 0 bases and J 2 bases, leaving 14 bases between the germline ends. Germline values: CDR1 DFQATT, CDR2 SNEGSKA (reference sequence). This CDR3 has 16 amino acids. CDR3 residues: CSARDLHQGPYNEQFF. The CDR3 DNA reads TGCAGTGCTAGAGATCTCCACCAGGGCCCCTACAATGAGCAGTTCTTC.